The 31 T cell receptor beta chains listed next were all sequenced from one sample in a study of vaccination and CD4 T cells after COVID-19 (dated by TCRdb to between 2021 and 2022). In the paper's terms, the treatment or condition label means: approximately 11-day PBMC culture with coronavirus spike peptide pools or control peptides (ViraFEST assay). Libraries were constructed by PCR. The listed sequencing device is Illumina iSeq 100. TCR sequencing of DNA from cultured CD4+ T cells used the Oncomine TCR Beta short-read assay at the Johns Hopkins FTIC core. TCRdb reran the public reads through fastp at Q25 and MiXCR, keeping productive beta chains. Records with the same CDR3 protein are collapsed into one entry carrying the most frequent genes and DNA. This sample is represented by under 15,000 distinct CDR3 sequences; about 26% of them were singletons. The top ten constitute 20% to 25% of the sample.

Their specific antigens are unknown. Sequenced material: cultured CD4+ T cells from blood. The receptors were sampled from a human donor with COVID-19.

The chain uses TRBV29-1 and TRBJ2-1; weak D call: TRBD2 (5 bases). Germline V CDR1 and CDR2: SQVTM, ANQGSEA. V was shortened by 4 bases and J by 4 bases, with 11 bases between the two germline ends. CDR3 length: 13 amino acids. DNA of the CDR3: TGCAGCGTTGTATTGTGGACTTACAATGAGCAGTTCTTC. As protein: CSVVLWTYNEQFF.

V gene TRBV6-1 combines with J gene TRBJ1-3, with D possibly being TRBD1 (6 bases). V dropped 6 bases and J dropped 8 bases, with 14 bases sitting between them. Per germline, CDR1 MNHNS and CDR2 SASEGT. CDR3 size: 13 residues. The CDR3 sequence is CASRWGGGDTIYF. The CDR3 DNA is TGTGCCAGCAGATGGGGGGGGGGCGACACCATATATTTT.

The J gene is TRBJ1-2, the V gene TRBV29-1, with 10 bases identical to TRBD1. The germline V gene has CDR1 SQVTM and CDR2 ANQGSEA. This CDR3 comprises 15 residues. Trimming cost V 4 bases and J 7 bases; bases outside gene matches: 12. In DNA form, the CDR3 reads TGCAGCGTTGTAACGACAGGGGGCTCAGGTAGTGGCTACACCTTC. This gives the protein CSVVTTGGSGSGYTF.

This clonotype was observed a few times. This sequence joins TRBV20-1 and TRBJ1-4; 7 bases agree with TRBD1. V lost 4 bases to trimming and J lost 8 bases; unmatched junction nucleotides: 13. The CDR3 loop spans 15 amino acids. Germline-derived CDR1 and CDR2 are DFQATT and SNEGSKA (reference sequence). CDR3 sequence: CSATGDRPIREKLFF. The DNA for the CDR3 is TGCAGTGCTACCGGGGACAGACCTATAAGGGAAAAACTGTTTTTT.

This chain joins TRBV7-2 and TRBJ1-4, with a weak D call TRBD1 (6 bases). CDR1 and CDR2 (germline): SGHTA, FQGNSA. V was pared by 1 base and J by 8 bases, with 11 bases between. The CDR3 sequence is 14 residues long. CDR3 sequence (DNA): TGTGCCAGCAGCTTAGGGGGGGGCGGAGAAAAACTGTTTTTT. Its translation: CASSLGGGGEKLFF.

The chain uses TRBV20-1 and TRBJ2-2; the match to TRBD2 covers 8 bases. Germline V gene lookup returns CDR1 DFQATT and CDR2 SNEGSKA (reference sequence). V lost 6 bases and J lost 4; bases outside the gene matches: 4. CDR3 size: 13 residues. The DNA of the CDR3 is TGCAGTGCGCGGGGGGCACCCACCGGGGAGCTGTTTTTT. Its protein product is CSARGAPTGELFF.

This clonotype has more than one count but fewer than ten. An end of the junction differs from the germline gene, which may be a read error. The V gene is TRBV6-1, the J gene TRBJ2-3; 12 bases agree with TRBD2. CDR1 MNHNS and CDR2 SASEGT come from the germline V gene. This CDR3 comprises 13 residues. The CDR3 region is CASSEATSGGLNF. CDR3 DNA sequence: TGTGCCAGCAGTGAAGCTACTAGCGGGGGGTTAAATTTT.

The V gene is TRBV27, the J gene TRBJ1-1; TRBD1 matches at 7 bases. The CDR3 consists of 14 residues. The germline CDR1 and CDR2 sequences are MNHEY and SMNVEV (reference sequence). Germline trimming cut 4 bases from V and 4 bases from J; bases unmatched to any gene: 6. The CDR3 sequence is CASSSNRGGTEAFF. Here the CDR3 DNA reads TGTGCCAGCAGTTCTAACAGGGGAGGCACTGAAGCTTTCTTT.

The rearrangement uses TRBV5-1 and TRBJ1-1; maybe TRBD1 (5 bases). Germline-derived CDR1 and CDR2 are SGHRS and YFSETQ. The CDR3 spans 14 residues. The V end lost 0 bases, the J end lost 5 bases, and 11 bases lay between the germline ends. CDR3 amino acids: CASSLGGASTEAFF. The CDR3 DNA follows: TGCGCCAGCAGCTTGGGAGGGGCGAGTACTGAAGCTTTCTTT.

V gene TRBV7-2 combines with J gene TRBJ1-1; the D is unclear. Germline lookup yields CDR1 SGHTA and CDR2 FQGNSA. The CDR3 has 15 amino acids. V was shortened by 7 bases and J by 6 bases, with 21 bases between the two germline ends. The CDR3 DNA reads TGTGCCAGCACCCGGGATCCGCTTGCTTTTGCTGAAGCTTTCTTT. Residues: CASTRDPLAFAEAFF.

This rearrangement joins TRBV6-1 to TRBJ2-3, with D perhaps TRBD1 (6 bases). CDR1 is MNHNS and CDR2 is SASEGT in the germline V gene. The CDR3 totals 15 residues. With 2 bases removed from V and 2 bases from J, the gap between germline ends came to 11 bases. The CDR3 nucleotides read TGTGCCAGCAGTGAAAGTAGGGGGTTCACAGATACGCAGTATTTT. This gives the protein CASSESRGFTDTQYF.

This chain connects TRBV5-1 to TRBJ2-3, with TRBD2 matching 16 bases. The V and J ends lost 5 bases and 3 bases, in that order; junction bases with no gene match: 3. Germline CDR1 is SGHRS and CDR2 is YFSETQ. This CDR3 contains 16 residues. The CDR3 reads CASSGTSGGGTDTQYF. The CDR3 DNA sequence: TGCGCCAGCAGTGGGACTAGCGGGGGGGGTACAGATACGCAGTATTTT.

This clonotype turned up a few times. CDR3 in DNA: TGCAGTGCTAGGGTCAACCCCGCTGGTAGCTACAATGAGCAGTTCTTC. Its protein is CSARVNPAGSYNEQFF. The rearrangement links TRBV20-1 to TRBJ2-1; D is ambiguous. The length of the CDR3 is 16 residues. Trimming stripped 3 bases from V and 3 bases from J, with 18 bases between. CDR1 and CDR2 (germline): DFQATT, SNEGSKA (reference sequence).

The chain employs TRBV30 and TRBJ1-1; D is ambiguous. CDR1 is GTSNPN and CDR2 is SVGIG in the germline V gene (reference sequence). The length of the CDR3 is 14 residues. V was shortened by 0 bases and J by 2 bases, with 10 bases between the two germline ends. CDR3 sequence reads: CAWSVGRSNTEAFF. The CDR3 DNA reads as TGTGCCTGGAGTGTGGGCAGGAGCAACACTGAAGCTTTCTTT.

This clonotype came up a few times. The chain combines TRBV7-9 with TRBJ1-2, with D perhaps TRBD1 (5 bases). CDR1 is SEHNR, CDR2 FQNEAQ, per germline (reference sequence). CDR3 size: 12 residues. Trimming took off 9 bases at V and 5 bases at J, with 13 bases between the two ends. This chain's CDR3 is CASSVQGYGYTF. CDR3 DNA: TGTGCCAGTTCAGTGCAGGGTTATGGCTACACCTTC.

V is TRBV4-3 and J is TRBJ1-5, with 7 nucleotides matching TRBD1. The V and J ends lost 1 base and 0 bases, in that order; junction bases with no gene match: 3. Germline CDR1 reads LGHNA; CDR2 reads YSLEER. The CDR3 contains 16 residues. CDR3 region: CASSQGTGDSNQPQHF. CDR3 nucleotides: TGCGCCAGCAGCCAAGGGACAGGAGATAGCAATCAGCCCCAGCATTTT.

This sequence joins TRBV19 and TRBJ2-5; D is uncertain. The CDR3 runs to 15 residues. Germline CDR1 is LNHDA and CDR2 is SQIVND (reference sequence). The V gene lost 1 base and the J gene lost 4 bases, with 13 bases spanning the gap. The CDR3 DNA reads as TGTGCCAGTAGTATAGGGTCTCGAGTGCGAGAGACCCAGTACTTC. Translated, it gives CASSIGSRVRETQYF.

The chain has TRBV5-4 and TRBJ1-1, with D possibly TRBD1 on 6 matching bases. The CDR3 is 14 residues long. The germline V gene has CDR1 SGHNT and CDR2 YYREEE (reference sequence). The germline V and J ends were trimmed by 1 base and 1 base, with 8 bases remaining between them. CDR3: CASSLQGQNTEAFF. The CDR3 DNA reads as TGTGCCAGCAGCTTGCAGGGGCAGAACACTGAAGCTTTCTTT.

This clonotype has only a few counts. The CDR3 DNA reads as TGTGCCAGCAGCATAGACAGGGTGGCCACTGAAGCTTTCTTT. This encodes CASSIDRVATEAFF. The chain joins TRBV6-1 to TRBJ1-1; 7 nucleotides match TRBD1. Germline trimming cut 6 bases from V and 4 bases from J; bases unmatched to any gene: 8. The CDR3 spans 14 residues. CDR1 is MNHNS, CDR2 SASEGT, per germline.

The chain employs TRBV2 and TRBJ2-1; 10 bases are shared with TRBD2. Germline V CDR1 and CDR2: SNHLY, FYNNEI. CDR3 length equals 16 residues. After removal of 7 bases from V and 4 bases from J, the junction contained 10 bases not matched to a gene. CDR3 DNA sequence: TGTGCCAGCACCGAGGAAGCGGGGGGGCCGTACAATGAGCAGTTCTTC. Protein sequence: CASTEEAGGPYNEQFF.

This chain uses TRBV19 with TRBJ2-7, with 7 bases aligning to TRBD1. Trimming took 10 bases from V and 3 from J; bases not matched to a gene: 6. The CDR3 has 12 amino acids. From germline, CDR1 is LNHDA and CDR2 SQIVND (reference sequence). The DNA of the CDR3 is TGTGCCACCGGGGACAGCTACTACGAGCAGTACTTC. This encodes CATGDSYYEQYF.

The rearrangement joins TRBV7-9 to TRBJ2-7, with D maybe TRBD1 (6 bases). The V gene's germline CDR1 is SEHNR and CDR2 FQNEAQ (reference sequence). V lost 4 bases and J 3 bases, leaving 13 bases between the germline ends. The CDR3 is 14 residues long. CDR3 coding DNA: TGTGCCAGCAGCTCGAATGGACAGCACTACGAGCAGTACTTC. It codes for CASSSNGQHYEQYF. Using reference TRBV7-9 and TRBJ2-7 for the parts outside the CDR3, the full variable domain is DTGVSQNPRHKITKRGQNVTFRCDPISEHNRLYWYRQTLGQGPEFLTYFQNEAQLEKSRLLSDRFSAERPKGSFSTLEIQRTEQGDSAMYLCASSSNGQHYEQYFGPGTRLTVT.

V gene TRBV10-3 combines with J gene TRBJ2-3; 11 nucleotides line up with TRBD2. The CDR3 has 16 amino acids. Germline V gives CDR1 ENHRY, CDR2 SYGVKD. The trim removed 2 bases at V and 2 bases at J, leaving 3 bases unmatched. CDR3 sequence: CAISEGLAGHTDTQYF. CDR3 sequence (DNA): TGTGCCATCAGTGAGGGACTAGCGGGCCACACAGATACGCAGTATTTT.

The rearrangement joins TRBV4-1 to TRBJ1-5, with 9 nucleotides matching TRBD1. V shed 8 bases, J shed 4 bases, and the junction held 9 bases outside the gene matches. CDR3 size: 15 residues. The germline CDR1 and CDR2 sequences are MGHRA and YSYEKL. The CDR3 region has the DNA TGCGCCAGCTGCCGAGGGACAGGGTTAAATCAGCCCCAGCATTTT. Translated, it gives CASCRGTGLNQPQHF.

CDR3 nucleotides: TGCGCCAGCAGCCCTGACAGGGTAGAGACCCAGTACTTC. It codes for CASSPDRVETQYF. The chain recombines TRBV5-1 with TRBJ2-5; TRBD1 agrees at 7 bases. The CDR3 is made up of 13 amino acids. Germline loops: CDR1 SGHRS, CDR2 YFSETQ. The junction had 4 bases not matched to a gene; V was cut back by 4 bases and J by 4 bases.

The table lists this clonotype with a count of one. The DNA of the CDR3 is TGTGCCAGCAGCTTAAAGGGTGCGGGGGTCGAGACCCAGTACTTC. This gives the protein CASSLKGAGVETQYF. This rearrangement joins TRBV7-8 to TRBJ2-5; 7 nucleotides agree with TRBD2. The CDR3 loop spans 15 amino acids. J gave up 5 bases and V 2 bases, and 8 bases lay outside the gene matches. Germline CDR1 reads SGHVS; CDR2 reads FQNEAQ. Supplemented by reference TRBV7-8 and TRBJ2-5, the full variable domain reads GAGVSQSPRYKVAKRGQDVALRCDPISGHVSLFWYQQALGQGPEFLTYFQNEAQLDKSGLPSDRFFAERPEGSVSTLKIQRTQQEDSAVYLCASSLKGAGVETQYFGPGTRLLVL.

V and J are TRBV12-3 or TRBV12-4 and TRBJ1-5, with TRBD1 matching over 8 bases. The V segment lost 6 bases and the J segment 6 bases; nucleotides outside the gene matches: 13. The CDR3 covers 16 residues. CDR3 residues: CASRSDRGSGFQPQHF. The CDR3 DNA sequence: TGTGCCAGCAGGAGTGACAGGGGATCAGGTTTTCAGCCCCAGCATTTT.

This clonotype has more than one count but fewer than ten. The CDR3 protein is CASTRQGNTEAFF. CDR3 coding DNA: TGTGCCAGCACTAGACAGGGGAACACTGAAGCTTTCTTT. The chain combines TRBV12-3 or TRBV12-4 with TRBJ1-1; TRBD1 agrees at 7 bases. Trimming at V came to 7 bases and at J to 1 base, leaving 3 bases not matched to a gene. The CDR3 extends over 13 amino acids.

This sequence joins TRBV27 and TRBJ2-7, with D perhaps matching TRBD2 (6 bases). Germline V gives CDR1 MNHEY, CDR2 SMNVEV (reference sequence). Trimming shortened V by 0 bases and J by 3 bases, and 9 bases separated the two germline ends. The CDR3 is made up of 14 amino acids. The CDR3 DNA is TGTGCCAGCAGTTTATCCGGGACTGGCTACGAGCAGTACTTC. As protein: CASSLSGTGYEQYF.

The sample holds a few counts of this clonotype. The rearrangement uses TRBV6-1 and TRBJ1-6, with a weak D call TRBD1 (6 bases). The germline CDR1 and CDR2 sequences are MNHNS and SASEGT. There are 15 residues in the CDR3. Trimming took 8 bases from V and 9 from J, leaving 20 bases between them. CDR3 sequence: CASGPRGTYISPLHF. The CDR3 coding sequence is TGTGCCAGCGGGCCCCGGGGGACATACATTTCACCCCTCCACTTT.

The DNA of the CDR3 is TGCAGTGCTAGACCAAATCGGGATGAGCAGTTCTTC. It codes for CSARPNRDEQFF. V usage is TRBV20-1 and J usage is TRBJ2-1; D call uncertain. Trimming cost V 2 bases and J 8 bases, with 10 bases left between them. Looked up from germline, CDR1 is DFQATT and CDR2 is SNEGSKA (reference sequence). The CDR3 spans 12 residues.